This record concerns one TCR beta chain sequence. Its antigen is still unknown. These data originate in a study of cytomegalovirus exposure and HLA in healthy donors. Study observations and caveats: In an earlier analysis, in around 590 donors, most V segments appeared productive either ~87% or ~30% of the time. Overall, roughly 170 TCR beta chains were annotated as cytomegalovirus-associated.

The ends were cut back, 1 base at V and 4 bases at J, with 17 bases in the middle. Germline CDR1 and CDR2: SGHTS and YDEGEE. This CDR3 region has 16 residues. This PCR relied on a set of 60 Vbeta primers and 13 Jbeta primers. Sequencing was performed with immunoSEQ multiplex PCR; in TCRdb, only in-frame clones are kept and a portion is missing. The table shows tens of thousands of clones, with around 70% occurring only once. The sample was PBMCs. This TCR was sampled from a woman between 50 and 59 years old in good health and CMV-seropositive. The chain employs TRBV5-8 and TRBJ2-5, with D maybe TRBD1 (5 bases). CDR3 nucleotides: TGTGCCAGCAGCTTGATTGGCAAGGGGCTTGGAGAGACCCAGTACTTC. Its translation: CASSLIGKGLGETQYF. The full variable domain, its missing parts supplied by reference TRBV5-8 and TRBJ2-5, is EAGVTQSPTHLIKTRGQQATLRCSPISGHTSVYWYQQALGLGLQFLLWYDEGEERNRGNFPPRFSGRQFPNYSSELNVNALELEDSALYLCASSLIGKGLGETQYFGPGTRLLVL.